This TCR beta chain was captured in a study of identical twins. The study's findings and limits: The presence of invariant MAIT and iNKT cells could partly confound analyses of zero-insertion sequences.

This clonotype has a count of ten or more. The antigen remains undetermined. TCRdb analysed the 5' RACE reads with MiXCR anew, one entry per CDR3 protein. The table has under 250,000 distinct CDR3 sequences, around 6.8% seen once. This CDR3 comprises 12 residues. Looked up from germline, CDR1 is MDHEN and CDR2 is SYDVKM. Trimming pared 6 bases from V and 5 bases from J, leaving 7 bases between. The data were also submitted as part of a second study, on yellow fever vaccine responses in identical twins.

The specimen sequenced was memory (CD45RO+) T cells sorted from blood. The rearrangement joins TRBV28 to TRBJ2-2; D is undetermined. This clonotype originated in a woman aged 18-29 years in good health. The CDR3 DNA reads TGTGCCAGCAGCCTATTAACCGGGGAGCTGTTTTTT. As protein: CASSLLTGELFF.